Presented here are 16 T cell receptor beta chains from one specimen sequenced in a study of CD8+CD57+ T cells in acquired aplastic anemia. Investigators profiled TCR beta VDJ and CDR3 from genomic DNA template. TCRdb itself ran the reads through MiXCR, one entry per CDR3 protein. The data hold 210,000 or so distinct CDR3 sequences, with roughly 50% observed a single time. Only patients with CD8+CD57+ cell expansion on flow cytometry were chosen for sequencing. The sequencing sample was made of sorted CD4+, CD8+, or CD8+CD57+ T cells (not recorded which) from PBMCs. The source is a human donor with aplastic anemia.

This chain uses TRBV10-3 with TRBJ1-4, with 7 bases lining up with TRBD1. The CDR3 consists of 16 residues. V was clipped by 5 bases and J by 8 bases; unmatched bases: 14. The germline V gene encodes CDR1 ENHRY and CDR2 SYGVKD. The chain's CDR3 is CAISSSDSGGREKLFF. Here the CDR3 DNA reads TGTGCCATCAGTAGCAGTGATTCAGGGGGAAGGGAAAAACTGTTTTTT.

This clonotype has at least ten counts. The chain uses TRBV6-5 and TRBJ2-1; D might be TRBD2 (6 bases). V was cut by 5 bases and J by 10 bases, with 21 bases left in between. This CDR3 contains 15 residues. Germline CDR1 MNHEY, CDR2 SVGAGI. The CDR3 spells CASSTRGLSFGEQFF. The CDR3 nucleotides read TGTGCCAGCAGTACGCGGGGACTCTCCTTCGGGGAGCAGTTCTTC.

Many counts were recorded for this clonotype. The rearrangement joins TRBV5-4 to TRBJ2-1, with 7 positions matching TRBD2. The CDR3 runs 16 residues. Germline CDR1 reads SGHNT; CDR2 reads YYREEE (reference sequence). V trimming: 4 bases; J trimming: 5 bases; junction bases outside the gene matches: 12. CDR3 sequence: CASSPPGGGWDNEQFF. Written as DNA, the CDR3 is TGTGCCAGCAGCCCGCCGGGCGGGGGTTGGGACAATGAGCAGTTCTTC.

Many counts were recorded for this clonotype. J is TRBJ1-1 and V is TRBV20-1, with D possibly TRBD1 on 6 matching bases. V lost 6 bases to trimming and J lost 0 bases, with 11 bases between them. The CDR3 consists of 13 residues. CDR1 is DFQATT and CDR2 is SNEGSKA in the germline V gene (reference sequence). The CDR3 nucleotides read TGCAGTGCCTCAGGACAGATGAACACTGAAGCTTTCTTT. Protein: CSASGQMNTEAFF.

This chain joins TRBV20-1 and TRBJ2-6, with TRBD1 identical over 8 bases. The trim removed 3 bases at V and 0 bases at J, leaving 7 bases unmatched. The CDR3 has 17 residues. Germline V gene sequence: CDR1 DFQATT, CDR2 SNEGSKA (reference sequence). CDR3 DNA: TGCAGTGCTAGGGAGGGACAGGAATTCTCTGGGGCCAACGTCCTGACTTTC. It translates to CSAREGQEFSGANVLTF.

V is TRBV7-9 and J is TRBJ1-2; D is possibly TRBD1 (6 bases). Trimming left V 4 bases short and J 6 bases short, with 15 bases between. CDR1 is SEHNR, CDR2 FQNEAQ, per germline (reference sequence). The CDR3 is 14 amino acids. CDR3 amino acids: CASSSQGRKNGYTF. CDR3 nucleotide sequence: TGTGCCAGCAGCTCGCAGGGGAGAAAGAATGGCTACACCTTC.

The rearrangement joins TRBV19 to TRBJ1-1; TRBD1 matches 9 bases. Germline V lookup: CDR1 LNHDA, CDR2 SQIVND (reference sequence). The CDR3 has 14 amino acids. V shed 5 bases and J 6 bases; nucleotides not matched to a gene: 7. In DNA, the CDR3 is TGTGCCAGTAGTGTTGACAGGGGGTGGCCTGAAGCTTTCTTT. Translation: CASSVDRGWPEAFF.

This clonotype was detected ten times or more. This chain connects TRBV5-1 to TRBJ2-1; D remains ambiguous. This CDR3 comprises 13 residues. Trimming shortened V by 0 bases and J by 8 bases, and 9 bases separated the two germline ends. Germline V gene sequence: CDR1 SGHRS, CDR2 YFSETQ. CDR3 in amino acids: CASSLGPGDEQFF. CDR3 in DNA: TGCGCCAGCAGCTTGGGACCTGGAGATGAGCAGTTCTTC.

This chain uses TRBV29-1 with TRBJ2-7; no clear D gene. V was cut by 1 base and J by 3 bases, with 16 bases left in between. CDR1 and CDR2 from the germline V gene are SQVTM and ANQGSEA. The CDR3 consists of 15 residues. CDR3 sequence (DNA): TGCAGCGTTGAAGTTCAAGGACGGCTAAGCTACGAGCAGTACTTC. This gives the protein CSVEVQGRLSYEQYF.

The V and J genes are TRBV25-1 and TRBJ1-1; tentative D call: TRBD1 (6 bases). CDR3 length: 14 residues. V was clipped by 4 bases and J by 5 bases, with 14 bases between them. Per the germline V gene, CDR1 is MGHDK and CDR2 is SYGVNS. CDR3 region: CASSVGGRGTEAFF. The CDR3 region has the DNA TGTGCCAGCAGTGTAGGGGGGCGAGGTACTGAAGCTTTCTTT.

The DNA of the CDR3 is TGTGCCAGCGTAACAGGGTTCAGGACAGGGGGAAACACCATATATTTT. Translating it yields CASVTGFRTGGNTIYF. V usage is TRBV2 and J usage is TRBJ1-3, with 8 bases identical to TRBD1. The V gene's germline CDR1 is SNHLY and CDR2 FYNNEI. The V and J ends lost 8 bases and 4 bases, in that order; junction bases with no gene match: 13. The CDR3 runs to 16 residues. The full variable domain, completed using reference TRBV2 and TRBJ1-3, is EPEVTQTPSHQVTQMGQEVILRCVPISNHLYFYWYRQILGQKVEFLVSFYNNEISEKSEIFDDQFSVERPDGSNFTLKIRSTKLEDSAMYFCASVTGFRTGGNTIYFGEGSWLTVV.

The table lists this clonotype with a few counts. This chain uses TRBV7-2 with TRBJ1-5; no clear D. V dropped 5 bases and J dropped 0 bases, with 11 bases sitting between them. The germline V gene encodes CDR1 SGHTA and CDR2 FQGNSA. There are 15 residues in the CDR3. CDR3 sequence: CASSRPTDSNQPQHF. The CDR3 bases are TGTGCCAGCAGCCGACCCACTGATAGCAATCAGCCCCAGCATTTT.

This clonotype has a handful of counts. This chain joins TRBV2 and TRBJ2-1; D is ambiguous. The CDR3 has 17 amino acids. Germline CDR1 and CDR2: SNHLY and FYNNEI. Trimming took off 5 bases at V and 3 bases at J, with 20 bases between the two ends. The CDR3 DNA reads TGTGCCAGCAGTTCAGTATCCCCGCGAAGTCTCTACAATGAGCAGTTCTTC. As protein: CASSSVSPRSLYNEQFF.

This clonotype was picked up a small number of times. V is TRBV19 and J is TRBJ1-1; tentatively, D is TRBD1 (5 bases). Germline assignment: CDR1 LNHDA and CDR2 SQIVND (reference sequence). The V and J ends lost 5 bases and 3 bases respectively, with 16 bases between them. CDR3 size: 15 residues. CDR3 sequence: CASSHGGRRDTEAFF. CDR3 DNA: TGTGCCAGTAGTCACGGGGGTCGGAGGGACACTGAAGCTTTCTTT.

This chain uses TRBV15 with TRBJ2-3, with D possibly being TRBD2 (6 bases). Germline CDR1 and CDR2: LNHNV and YYDKDF (reference sequence). Deletions cut 5 bases from V and 5 bases from J, with 17 bases between. This CDR3 comprises 15 residues. The CDR3 nucleotides are TGTGCCACCAGCGTCGCGGCGGGGTCATTAGATACGCAGTATTTT. The encoded protein is CATSVAAGSLDTQYF. Looking up the rest from reference TRBV15 and TRBJ2-3 gives the full variable domain: DAMVIQNPRYQVTQFGKPVTLSCSQTLNHNVMYWYQQKSSQAPKLLFHYYDKDFNNEADTPDNFQSRRPNTSFCFLDIRSPGLGDTAMYLCATSVAAGSLDTQYFGPGTRLTVL.

The rearrangement joins TRBV24-1 to TRBJ1-4; 7 bases are a match to TRBD1. The CDR3 covers 17 residues. The V segment lost 2 bases and the J segment 5 bases; nucleotides outside the gene matches: 10. CDR1 is KGHDR and CDR2 is SFDVKD in the germline V gene. The CDR3 DNA follows: TGTGCCACCAGTGATTCCTCATTAGGGGGCGCGAATGAAAAACTGTTTTTT. This sequence encodes CATSDSSLGGANEKLFF.